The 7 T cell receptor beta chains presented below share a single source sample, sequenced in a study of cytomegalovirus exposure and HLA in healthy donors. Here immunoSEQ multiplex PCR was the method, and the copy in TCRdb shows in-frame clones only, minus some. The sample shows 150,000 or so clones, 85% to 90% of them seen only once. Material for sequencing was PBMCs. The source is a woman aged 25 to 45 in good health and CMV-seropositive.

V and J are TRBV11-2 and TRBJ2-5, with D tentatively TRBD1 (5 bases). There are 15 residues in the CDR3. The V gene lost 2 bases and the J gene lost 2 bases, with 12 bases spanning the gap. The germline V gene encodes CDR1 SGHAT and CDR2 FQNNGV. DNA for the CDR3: TGTGCCAGCAGCTTAACCGAGACAGAACAAGAGACCCAGTACTTC. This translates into CASSLTETEQETQYF.

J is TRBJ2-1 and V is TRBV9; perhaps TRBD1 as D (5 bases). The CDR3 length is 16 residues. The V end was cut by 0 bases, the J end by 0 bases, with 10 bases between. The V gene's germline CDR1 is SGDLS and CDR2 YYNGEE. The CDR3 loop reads CASSVAGASSYNEQFF. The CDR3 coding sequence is TGTGCCAGCAGCGTAGCTGGGGCAAGCTCCTACAATGAGCAGTTCTTC.

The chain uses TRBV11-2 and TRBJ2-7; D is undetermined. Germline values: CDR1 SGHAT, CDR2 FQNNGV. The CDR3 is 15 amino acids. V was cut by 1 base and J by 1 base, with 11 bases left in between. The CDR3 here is CASSLALSASYEQYF. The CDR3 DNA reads TGTGCCAGCAGCTTAGCTCTAAGCGCGTCCTACGAGCAGTACTTC.

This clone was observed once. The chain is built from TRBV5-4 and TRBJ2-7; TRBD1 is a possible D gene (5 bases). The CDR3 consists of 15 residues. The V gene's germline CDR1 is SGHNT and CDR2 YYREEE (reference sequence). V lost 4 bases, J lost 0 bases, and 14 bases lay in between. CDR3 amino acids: CASSIDPGPSYEQYF. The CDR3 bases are TGTGCCAGCAGCATCGACCCAGGGCCCTCCTACGAGCAGTACTTC.

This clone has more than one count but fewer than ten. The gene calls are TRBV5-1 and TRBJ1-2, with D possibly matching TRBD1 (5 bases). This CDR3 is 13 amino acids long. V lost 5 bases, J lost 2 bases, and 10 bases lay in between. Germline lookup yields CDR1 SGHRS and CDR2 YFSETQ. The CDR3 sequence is CASRWTSNYGYTF. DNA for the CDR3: TGCGCCAGCAGGTGGACATCCAACTATGGCTACACCTTC.

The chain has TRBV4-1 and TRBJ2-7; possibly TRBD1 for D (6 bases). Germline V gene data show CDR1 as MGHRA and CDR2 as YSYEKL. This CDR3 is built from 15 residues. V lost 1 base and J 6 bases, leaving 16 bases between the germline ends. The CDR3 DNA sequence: TGCGCCAGCAGCCAAGCCCCCGTCCCAGGGGTCGAGCAGTACTTC. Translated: CASSQAPVPGVEQYF.

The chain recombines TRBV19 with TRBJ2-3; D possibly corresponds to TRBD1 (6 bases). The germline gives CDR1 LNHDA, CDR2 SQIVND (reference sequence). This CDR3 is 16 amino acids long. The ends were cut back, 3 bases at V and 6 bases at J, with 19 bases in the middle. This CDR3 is CASSMGEGDRGDTQYF. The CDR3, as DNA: TGTGCCAGTAGTATGGGAGAGGGGGACCGTGGGGATACGCAGTATTTT.